The source of this T cell receptor beta chain is a study of T cells in Graves' hyperthyroidism and ophthalmopathy. What was amplified from RNA transcripts were TCR beta CDR3 regions. The HTBI set primed first-round TCR CDR3 RT-PCR. Each CDR3 protein is one row after TCRdb ran MiXCR on the multiplex PCR reads. The sample yields 550,000 to 600,000 distinct CDR3 sequences, 12% to 15% seen once. Study observations and caveats: Within blood appeared most thyroid clonotypes that had expanded above 0.001.

Enrolled ophthalmopathy patients presented with a Clinical Activity Score of at least 3, a NOSPECS grade of at least 4, and disease duration under 3 months. It was uncontrolled infection, other autoimmune disease, pregnancy or lactation that excluded patients. Thyroid ultrasound, orbital computed tomography, clinical symptoms, and serum thyroxine and TRAb underpinned diagnoses. This clonotype was detected ten times or more. Antigen: not known. This TCR was sampled from a woman aged 18-35 years with Graves' ophthalmopathy. The sequenced sample was blood.

The CDR3 DNA reads as TGTGCCAGCAGCGGAAATAGCGGGAGAAGGAATGAGCAGTTCTTC. The encoded protein is CASSGNSGRRNEQFF. This sequence joins TRBV11-3 and TRBJ2-1; TRBD2 matches 9 bases. Looked up from germline, CDR1 is SGHNT and CDR2 is YENEEA. This CDR3 is built from 15 residues. V was clipped by 5 bases and J by 7 bases; unmatched bases: 9.